Each of the 5 T cell receptor beta chains below was sequenced from the same sample in a study of neurological immune-mediated disorders. TCRdb re-derived calls from the 5' RACE reads in MiXCR, one entry per CDR3 protein. This table has about 59,000 distinct CDR3 sequences, under 30% appearing once. Documented time point: technical triplicate 2. The sample was PBMCs. Receptors were obtained from a man in his fifties or sixties with HTLV-1-associated myelopathy (HAM/TSP).

This clonotype was counted ten times or more. As DNA, the CDR3 is TGTGCCATCAGTGAGTCGGCGGGAGCCGCAGATACGCAGTATTTT. As protein: CAISESAGAADTQYF. The chain has TRBV10-3 and TRBJ2-3; 7 nucleotides match TRBD2. Germline loops: CDR1 ENHRY, CDR2 SYGVKD. The V segment lost 0 bases and the J segment 4 bases; nucleotides outside the gene matches: 4. This CDR3 is built from 15 residues.

The chain links TRBV5-1 to TRBJ2-7; TRBD2 is a possible D gene (5 bases). V shed 2 bases and J shed 3 bases, with 9 bases lying between them. Germline assignment: CDR1 SGHRS and CDR2 YFSETQ. The CDR3 runs to 13 residues. The CDR3 bases are TGCGCCAGCAGCTTTGGTCGGGACTACGAGCAGTACTTC. Translating gives CASSFGRDYEQYF.

In this sample, this clonotype is medium-sized (0.01 to 0.1%). J is TRBJ1-1 and V is TRBV9, with D uncertain. V shed 3 bases and J shed 0 bases, with 15 bases lying between them. Germline lookup yields CDR1 SGDLS and CDR2 YYNGEE. The CDR3 has 16 amino acids. DNA of the CDR3: TGTGCCAGCAGCGAGGCCCTCGGAGTTATGAACACTGAAGCTTTCTTT. Translating gives CASSEALGVMNTEAFF.

This clonotype has at least ten counts. V gene TRBV6-6 combines with J gene TRBJ2-1; D gene unclear. Germline V CDR1 and CDR2: MNHNY, SVGAGI (reference sequence). The CDR3 runs 13 residues. Deletions cut 6 bases from V and 6 bases from J, with 12 bases between. The CDR3 loop reads CASRETERNEQFF. CDR3 DNA sequence: TGTGCCAGCAGAGAGACGGAGCGCAATGAGCAGTTCTTC.

The chain uses TRBV5-1 and TRBJ1-1; D possibly corresponds to TRBD1 (6 bases). V dropped 6 bases and J dropped 12 bases, with 27 bases sitting between them. CDR3 length equals 15 residues. Germline CDR1 is SGHRS and CDR2 is YFSETQ. CDR3 residues: CASTTTPGQLASTFF. DNA of the CDR3: TGCGCCAGCACAACCACTCCGGGACAACTAGCTAGCACTTTCTTT.